Presented here are 4 T cell receptor beta chains from one specimen sequenced in a study of graft-versus-host responses after intestinal transplantation. Clones were sequenced by immunoSEQ multiplex PCR, and TCRdb holds only the in-frame ones, with some missing. The sample carries roughly 4,500 clones, about 70% recorded once. The graft tissue was processed, and this released both intraepithelial and lamina propria lymphocytes. The input for sequencing was ileum tissue, taken around 340 days after intestinal transplantation. The receptors were sampled from a human patient who received an intestinal transplant, so some T cells may come from the graft donor.

This chain links TRBV2 with TRBJ1-2; no reliable D call. V lost 1 base and J 2 bases, leaving 8 bases between the germline ends. The length of the CDR3 is 14 residues. Looked up from germline, CDR1 is SNHLY and CDR2 is FYNNEI. CDR3 coding DNA: TGTGCCAGCAGTGAAGGTGGCCCAAACTATGGCTACACCTTC. It codes for CASSEGGPNYGYTF.

V usage is TRBV28 and J usage is TRBJ1-5; D is undetermined. CDR1 and CDR2 (germline): MDHEN, SYDVKM. The CDR3 covers 14 residues. Trimming removed 6 bases at V and 1 base at J, with 10 bases between. This CDR3 reads CASSPSGSNQPQHF. The CDR3 DNA is TGTGCCAGCAGCCCATCGGGGAGCAATCAGCCCCAGCATTTT. The variable domain in full, completed from reference TRBV28 and TRBJ1-5, reads DVKVTQSSRYLVKRTGEKVFLECVQDMDHENMFWYRQDPGLGLRLIYFSYDVKMKEKGDIPEGYSVSREKKERFSLILESASTNQTSMYLCASSPSGSNQPQHFGDGTRLSIL.

This chain joins TRBV29-1 and TRBJ2-7; 9 bases map to TRBD2. The length of the CDR3 is 16 residues. V shed 5 bases and J 0 bases; nucleotides not matched to a gene: 11. Germline V gene lookup returns CDR1 SQVTM and CDR2 ANQGSEA. The CDR3 sequence is CSVSGKREAASYEQYF. CDR3 in DNA: TGCAGCGTTTCGGGAAAGCGGGAGGCTGCCTCCTACGAGCAGTACTTC.

This chain joins TRBV5-6 and TRBJ2-7; D possibly corresponds to TRBD1 (5 bases). Per the germline V gene, CDR1 is SGHDT and CDR2 is YYEEEE. V lost 0 bases to trimming and J lost 2 bases, with 12 bases between them. This CDR3 has 15 amino acids. CDR3 sequence: CASSLGDSFTYEQYF. In DNA form, the CDR3 reads TGTGCCAGCAGCTTGGGCGACAGTTTTACCTACGAGCAGTACTTC.